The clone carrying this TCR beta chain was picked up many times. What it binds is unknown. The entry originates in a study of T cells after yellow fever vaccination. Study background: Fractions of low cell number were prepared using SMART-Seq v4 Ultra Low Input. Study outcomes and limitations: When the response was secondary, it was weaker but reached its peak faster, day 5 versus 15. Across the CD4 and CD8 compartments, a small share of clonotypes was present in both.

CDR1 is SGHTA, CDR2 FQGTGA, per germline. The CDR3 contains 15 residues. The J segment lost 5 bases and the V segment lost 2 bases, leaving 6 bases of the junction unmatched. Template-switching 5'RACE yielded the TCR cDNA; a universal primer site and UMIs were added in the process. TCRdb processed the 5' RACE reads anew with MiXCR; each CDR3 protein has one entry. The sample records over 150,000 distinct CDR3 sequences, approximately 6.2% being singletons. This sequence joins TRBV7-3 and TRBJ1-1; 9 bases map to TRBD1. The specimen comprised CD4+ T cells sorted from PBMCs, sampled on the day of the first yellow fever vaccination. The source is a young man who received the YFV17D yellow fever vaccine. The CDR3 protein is CASSLAGDRVTEAFF. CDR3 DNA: TGTGCCAGCAGCTTAGCCGGGGACAGGGTAACTGAAGCTTTCTTT.